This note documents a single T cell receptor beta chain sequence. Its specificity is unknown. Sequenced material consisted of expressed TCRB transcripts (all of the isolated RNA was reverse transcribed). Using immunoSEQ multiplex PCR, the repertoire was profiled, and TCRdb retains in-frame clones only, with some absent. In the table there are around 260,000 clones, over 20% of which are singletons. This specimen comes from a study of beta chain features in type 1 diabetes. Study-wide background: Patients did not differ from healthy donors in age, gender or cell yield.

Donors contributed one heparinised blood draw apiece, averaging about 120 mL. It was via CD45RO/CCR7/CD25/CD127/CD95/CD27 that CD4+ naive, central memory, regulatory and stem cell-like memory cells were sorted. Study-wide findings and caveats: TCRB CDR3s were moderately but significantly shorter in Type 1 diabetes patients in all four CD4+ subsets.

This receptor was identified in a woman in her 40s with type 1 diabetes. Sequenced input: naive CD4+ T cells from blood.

CDR3 region: CASSLWATTNEKLFF. The CDR3 DNA is TGTGCCAGCAGTTTATGGGCCACAACTAATGAAAAACTGTTTTTT. The J gene is TRBJ1-4, the V gene TRBV28, with D uncertain. V lost 0 bases, J lost 0 bases, and 5 bases lay in between. The germline V gene encodes CDR1 MDHEN and CDR2 SYDVKM. This CDR3 is built from 15 residues.